Sequencing of this T cell receptor beta chain was carried out in a study of T cell changes during pregnancy in multiple sclerosis. Germline V gene sequence: CDR1 KGHSH, CDR2 LQKENI. V gave up 3 bases and J gave up 4 bases, with 11 bases separating them. This CDR3 is built from 14 residues. Clones were read by immunoSEQ multiplex PCR, and TCRdb kept only the in-frame ones, dropping some. Of about 20,000 clones detected, 70% to 90% appear once; the ten largest clones hold more than 7.5%. This TCR was sampled from a female donor with multiple sclerosis, enrolled in a pregnancy study. Specimen: CD8+ T cells from peripheral blood mononuclear cells, collected after pregnancy. V is TRBV18 and J is TRBJ2-3; D is uncertain. The CDR3, as DNA: TGTGCCAGCTCACCGACCCAGCTAGCAGATACGCAGTATTTT. Protein: CASSPTQLADTQYF.